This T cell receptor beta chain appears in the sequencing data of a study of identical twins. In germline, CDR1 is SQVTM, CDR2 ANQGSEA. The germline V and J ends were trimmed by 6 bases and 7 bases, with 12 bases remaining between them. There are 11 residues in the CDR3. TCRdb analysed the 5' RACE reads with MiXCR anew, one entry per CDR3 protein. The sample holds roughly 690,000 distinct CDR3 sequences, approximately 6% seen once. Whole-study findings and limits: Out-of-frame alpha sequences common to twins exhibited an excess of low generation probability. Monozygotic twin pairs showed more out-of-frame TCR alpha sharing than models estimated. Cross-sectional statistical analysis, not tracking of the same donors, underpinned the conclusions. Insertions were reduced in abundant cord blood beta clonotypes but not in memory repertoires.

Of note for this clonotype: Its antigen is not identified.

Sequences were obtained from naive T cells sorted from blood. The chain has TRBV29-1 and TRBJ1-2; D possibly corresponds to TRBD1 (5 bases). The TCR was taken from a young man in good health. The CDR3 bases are TGCAGCGTCGACCCAGGGTTTGGCTACACCTTC. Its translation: CSVDPGFGYTF. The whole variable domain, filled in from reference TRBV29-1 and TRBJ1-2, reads SAVISQKPSRDICQRGTSLTIQCQVDSQVTMMFWYRQQPGQSLTLIATANQGSEATYESGFVIDKFPISRPNLTFSTLTVSNMSPEDSSIYLCSVDPGFGYTFGSGTRLTVV.